This T cell receptor (beta chain) is from a study of CD8 T cells in ankylosing spondylitis. This clonotype was seen a handful of times. Between the trimmed V and J ends, which lost 5 bases and 2 bases, there was a span of 16 bases. Germline V gene lookup returns CDR1 LNHDA and CDR2 SQIVND (reference sequence). This CDR3 spans 15 amino acids. TCRdb passed the 5' RACE reads through MiXCR, listing each CDR3 protein once. Here the sample spans 250,000 or so distinct CDR3 sequences, about 20% being singletons. V and J are TRBV19 and TRBJ2-7; tentatively, D is TRBD1 or TRBD2 (5 bases each). The specimen sequenced was blood, either unsorted or a sorted T cell fraction (not recorded which). The clonotype was recovered from a male donor with ankylosing spondylitis or in good health (not recorded which). CDR3 bases: TGTGCCAGTAGTCAGTTCCCCGGGACCACCTACGAGCAGTACTTC. This codes for CASSQFPGTTYEQYF.